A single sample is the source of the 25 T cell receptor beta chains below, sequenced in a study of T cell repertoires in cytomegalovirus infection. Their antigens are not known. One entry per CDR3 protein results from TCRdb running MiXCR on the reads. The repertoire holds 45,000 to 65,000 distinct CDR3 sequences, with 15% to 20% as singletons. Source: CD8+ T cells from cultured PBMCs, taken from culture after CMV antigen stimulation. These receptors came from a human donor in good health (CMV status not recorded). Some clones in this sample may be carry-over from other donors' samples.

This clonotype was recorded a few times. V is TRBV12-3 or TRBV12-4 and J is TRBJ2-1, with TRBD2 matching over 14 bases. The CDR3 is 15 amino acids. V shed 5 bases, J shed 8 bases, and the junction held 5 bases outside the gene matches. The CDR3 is CASSHLTSGGDEQFF. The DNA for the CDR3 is TGTGCCAGCAGTCATCTGACTAGCGGGGGGGATGAGCAGTTCTTC.

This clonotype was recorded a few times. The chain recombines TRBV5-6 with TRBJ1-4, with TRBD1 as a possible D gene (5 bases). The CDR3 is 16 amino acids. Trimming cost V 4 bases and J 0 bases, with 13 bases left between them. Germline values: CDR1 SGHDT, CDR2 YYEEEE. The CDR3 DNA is TGTGCCAGCAGCCCTGGACACATATCAACTAATGAAAAACTGTTTTTT. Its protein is CASSPGHISTNEKLFF. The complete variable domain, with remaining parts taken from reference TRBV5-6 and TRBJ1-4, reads DAGVTQSPTHLIKTRGQQVTLRCSPKSGHDTVSWYQQALGQGPQFIFQYYEEEERQRGNFPDRFSGHQFPNYSSELNVNALLLGDSALYLCASSPGHISTNEKLFFGSGTQLSVL.

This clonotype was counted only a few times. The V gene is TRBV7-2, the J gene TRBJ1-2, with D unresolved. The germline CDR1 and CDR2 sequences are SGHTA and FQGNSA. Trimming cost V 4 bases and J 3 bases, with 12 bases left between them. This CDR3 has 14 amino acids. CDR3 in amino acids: CASSSSGSDYGYTF. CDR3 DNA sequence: TGTGCCAGCAGCTCGAGTGGATCTGACTATGGCTACACCTTC.

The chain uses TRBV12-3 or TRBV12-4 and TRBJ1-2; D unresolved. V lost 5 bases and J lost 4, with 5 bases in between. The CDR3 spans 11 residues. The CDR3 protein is CASSHGYGYTF. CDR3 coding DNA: TGTGCCAGCAGTCACGGCTATGGCTACACCTTC.

The CDR3 loop reads CASSLGRAAYEQYF. CDR3 DNA sequence: TGTGCCAGCAGCTTAGGGCGGGCAGCCTACGAGCAGTACTTC. The chain couples TRBV7-2 to TRBJ2-7; D may be TRBD2 (5 bases). The germline V gene encodes CDR1 SGHTA and CDR2 FQGNSA. CDR3 length: 14 residues. The V and J ends lost 1 base and 2 bases respectively, with 9 bases between them.

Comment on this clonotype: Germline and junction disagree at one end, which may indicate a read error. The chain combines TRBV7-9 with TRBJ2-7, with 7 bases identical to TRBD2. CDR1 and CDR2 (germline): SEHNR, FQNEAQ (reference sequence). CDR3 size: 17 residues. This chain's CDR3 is CASSLASGGARSYGQYF. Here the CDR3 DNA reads TGTGCCAGCAGCTTAGCTTCGGGGGGAGCCCGCTCCTACGGGCAGTACTTC.

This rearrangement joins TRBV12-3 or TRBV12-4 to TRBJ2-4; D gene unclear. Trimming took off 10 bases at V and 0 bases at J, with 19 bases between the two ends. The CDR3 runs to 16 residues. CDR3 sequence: CAIRHPTKLAKNIQYF. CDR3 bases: TGTGCCATCCGACACCCAACTAAACTAGCCAAAAACATTCAGTACTTC.

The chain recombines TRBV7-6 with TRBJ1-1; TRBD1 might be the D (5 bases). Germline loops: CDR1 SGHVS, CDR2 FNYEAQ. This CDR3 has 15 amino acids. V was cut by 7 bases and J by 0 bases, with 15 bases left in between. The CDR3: CASTPGAAMNTEAFF. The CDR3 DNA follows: TGTGCCAGCACCCCCGGGGCAGCCATGAACACTGAAGCTTTCTTT.

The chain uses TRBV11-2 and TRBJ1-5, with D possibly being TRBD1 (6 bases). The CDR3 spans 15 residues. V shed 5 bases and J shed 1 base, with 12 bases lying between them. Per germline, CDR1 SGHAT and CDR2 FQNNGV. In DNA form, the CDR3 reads TGTGCCAGCAGCCTCCGAGGACAGAGCAATCAGCCCCAGCATTTT. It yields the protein CASSLRGQSNQPQHF.

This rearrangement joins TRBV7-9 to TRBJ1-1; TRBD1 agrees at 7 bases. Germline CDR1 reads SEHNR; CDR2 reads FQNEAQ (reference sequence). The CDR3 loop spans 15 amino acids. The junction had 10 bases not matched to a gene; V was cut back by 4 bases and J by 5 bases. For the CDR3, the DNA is TGTGCCAGCAGCTCCAATGACAGGGAGGGAACTGAAGCTTTCTTT. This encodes CASSSNDREGTEAFF. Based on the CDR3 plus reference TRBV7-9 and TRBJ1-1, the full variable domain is DTGVSQNPRHKITKRGQNVTFRCDPISEHNRLYWYRQTLGQGPEFLTYFQNEAQLEKSRLLSDRFSAERPKGSFSTLEIQRTEQGDSAMYLCASSSNDREGTEAFFGQGTRLTVV.

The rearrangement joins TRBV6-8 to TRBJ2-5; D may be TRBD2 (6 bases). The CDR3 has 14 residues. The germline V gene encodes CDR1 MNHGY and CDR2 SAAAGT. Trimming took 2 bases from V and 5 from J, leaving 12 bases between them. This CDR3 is CASSYGGFGETQYF. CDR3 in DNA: TGTGCCAGCAGTTACGGGGGGTTTGGGGAGACCCAGTACTTC.

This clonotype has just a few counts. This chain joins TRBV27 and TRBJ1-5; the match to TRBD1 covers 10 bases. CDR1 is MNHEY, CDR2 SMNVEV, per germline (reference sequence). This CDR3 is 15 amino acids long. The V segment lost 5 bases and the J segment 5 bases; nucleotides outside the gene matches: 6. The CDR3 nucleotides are TGTGCCAGCAGTGTCGGACAGGGGGGACATCAGCCCCAGCATTTT. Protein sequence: CASSVGQGGHQPQHF.

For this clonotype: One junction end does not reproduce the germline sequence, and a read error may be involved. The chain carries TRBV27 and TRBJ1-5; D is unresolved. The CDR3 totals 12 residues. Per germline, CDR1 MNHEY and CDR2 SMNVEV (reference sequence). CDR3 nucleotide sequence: TGTGACAGCAGTTTTCACAATCAGCCCCAGCATTTT. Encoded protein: CDSSFHNQPQHF.

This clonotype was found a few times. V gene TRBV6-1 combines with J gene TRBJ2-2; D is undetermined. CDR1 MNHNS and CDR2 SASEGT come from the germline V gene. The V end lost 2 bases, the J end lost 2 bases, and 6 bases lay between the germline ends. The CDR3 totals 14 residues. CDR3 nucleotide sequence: TGTGCCAGCAGTGAAATGGACAACACCGGGGAGCTGTTTTTT. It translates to CASSEMDNTGELFF.

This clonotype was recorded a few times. This CDR3 is CASSYPKNGFNEKLFF. CDR3 DNA sequence: TGTGCCAGCAGTTACCCGAAAAATGGTTTTAATGAAAAACTGTTTTTT. The gene calls are TRBV6-6 and TRBJ1-4; no reliable D call. CDR3 length: 16 amino acids. Germline values: CDR1 MNHNY, CDR2 SVGAGI (reference sequence). V lost 2 bases to trimming and J lost 4 bases, with 14 bases between them.

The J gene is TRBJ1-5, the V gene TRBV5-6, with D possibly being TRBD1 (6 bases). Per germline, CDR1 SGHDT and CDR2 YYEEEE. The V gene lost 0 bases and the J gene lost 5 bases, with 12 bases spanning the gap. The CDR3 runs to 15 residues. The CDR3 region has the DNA TGTGCCAGCAGCTTGGCCGGGACATACGATCAGCCCCAGCATTTT. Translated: CASSLAGTYDQPQHF.

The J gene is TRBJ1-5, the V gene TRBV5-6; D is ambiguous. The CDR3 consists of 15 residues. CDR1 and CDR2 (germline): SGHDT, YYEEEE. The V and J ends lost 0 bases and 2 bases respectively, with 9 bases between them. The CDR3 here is CASSLDRRGNQPQHF. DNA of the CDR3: TGTGCCAGCAGCTTGGACAGAAGAGGCAATCAGCCCCAGCATTTT.

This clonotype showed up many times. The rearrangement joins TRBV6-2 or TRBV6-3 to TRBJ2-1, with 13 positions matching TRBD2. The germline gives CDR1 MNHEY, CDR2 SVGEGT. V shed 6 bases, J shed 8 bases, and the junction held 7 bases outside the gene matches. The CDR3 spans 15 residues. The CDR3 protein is CASSIRTSGGHEQFF. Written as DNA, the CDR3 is TGTGCCAGCAGCATACGGACTAGCGGGGGTCATGAGCAGTTCTTC.

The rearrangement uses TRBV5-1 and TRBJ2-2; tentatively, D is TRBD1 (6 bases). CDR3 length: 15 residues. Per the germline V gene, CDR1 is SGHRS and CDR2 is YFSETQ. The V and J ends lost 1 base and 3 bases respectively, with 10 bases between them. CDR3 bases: TGCGCCAGCAGCTTGAGGACAGAACACACCGGGGAGCTGTTTTTT. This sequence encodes CASSLRTEHTGELFF.

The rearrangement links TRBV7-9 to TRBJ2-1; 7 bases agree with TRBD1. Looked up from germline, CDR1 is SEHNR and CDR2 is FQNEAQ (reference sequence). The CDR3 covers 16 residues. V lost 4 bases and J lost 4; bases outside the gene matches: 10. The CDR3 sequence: CASSSTTGSVYNEQFF. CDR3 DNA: TGTGCCAGCAGCTCAACGACAGGGTCGGTGTACAATGAGCAGTTCTTC.

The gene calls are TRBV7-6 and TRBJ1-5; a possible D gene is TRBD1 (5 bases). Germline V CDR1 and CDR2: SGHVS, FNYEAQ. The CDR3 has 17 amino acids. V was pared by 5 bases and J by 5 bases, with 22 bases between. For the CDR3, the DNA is TGTGCCAGCAGCAACCCCGGGGCAGGCGGAAGGTATCAGCCCCAGCATTTT. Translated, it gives CASSNPGAGGRYQPQHF.

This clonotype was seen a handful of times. This CDR3 reads CASGRTVNTGELFF. CDR3 coding DNA: TGTGCCAGCGGGAGGACGGTGAACACCGGGGAGCTGTTTTTT. The V call is TRBV2, the J call TRBJ2-2, with D tentatively TRBD2 (6 bases). Trimming cost V 8 bases and J 1 base, with 11 bases left between them. Germline loops: CDR1 SNHLY, CDR2 FYNNEI. The CDR3 is made up of 14 amino acids.

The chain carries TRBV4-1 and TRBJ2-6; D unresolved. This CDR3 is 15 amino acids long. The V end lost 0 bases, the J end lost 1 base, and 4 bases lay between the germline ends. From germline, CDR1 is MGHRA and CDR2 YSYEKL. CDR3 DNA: TGCGCCAGCAGCCAAGATATTTCTGGGGCCAACGTCCTGACTTTC. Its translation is CASSQDISGANVLTF.

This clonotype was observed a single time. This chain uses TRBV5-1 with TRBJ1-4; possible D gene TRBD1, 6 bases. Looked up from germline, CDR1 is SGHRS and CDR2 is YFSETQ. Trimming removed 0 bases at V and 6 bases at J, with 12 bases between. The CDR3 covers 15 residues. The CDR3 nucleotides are TGCGCCAGCAGCTTGGAGGGGGTTGTCGATGAAAAACTGTTTTTT. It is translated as CASSLEGVVDEKLFF.

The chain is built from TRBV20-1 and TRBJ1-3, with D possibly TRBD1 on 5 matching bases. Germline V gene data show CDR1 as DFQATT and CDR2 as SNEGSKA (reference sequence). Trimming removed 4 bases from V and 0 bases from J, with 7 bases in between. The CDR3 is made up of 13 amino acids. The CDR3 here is CSATDISGNTIYF. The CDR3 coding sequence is TGCAGTGCTACGGACATCTCTGGAAACACCATATATTTT.